These T cell receptor beta chains were read from a single sample in a study of T cell changes during pregnancy in multiple sclerosis. The data were produced by immunoSEQ multiplex PCR, yet TCRdb's version contains in-frame clones alone and is incomplete. The table shows roughly 59,000 clones, with around 91% occurring only once. The material was peripheral blood, obtained in the third trimester of pregnancy. Receptors originate from a female donor in good health, enrolled as a control in a pregnancy study. Each CDR3 is given with its conserved first and last residue. The order of the fields is J gene, V gene, CDR3 protein.

>TRBJ2-5|TRBV7-2
CASSLAGRGTQYF
>TRBJ1-6|TRBV4-3
CASSQSRRGYGGNSPLHF
>TRBJ1-4|TRBV29-1
CSVEGAVGEKLFF
>TRBJ2-5|TRBV15
CATSSRGQGKETQYF
>TRBJ2-5|TRBV7-9
CATRTSGDRETQYF
>TRBJ2-6|TRBV6-6
CASSYSGANVLTF
>TRBJ2-7|TRBV6-5
CASSPAGVHEQYF
>TRBJ1-1|TRBV27
CATAFRGQILNTEAFF
>TRBJ1-2|TRBV15
CATSRGGKSNYGYTF
>TRBJ2-7|TRBV7-6
CASSLVSGTSYEQYF
>TRBJ2-2|TRBV11-3
CASSSYRGVTGELFF
>TRBJ1-1|TRBV7-2
CASSRGQGGGTEAFF
>TRBJ1-5|TRBV2
CASTPGDQPQHF
>TRBJ2-2|TRBV5-1
CASRSGGATGELFF
>TRBJ2-7|TRBV7-3
CASSSMGGAPYEQYF
>TRBJ2-7|TRBV28
CASSFSGGVYEQYF
>TRBJ2-2|TRBV18
CASSQASLTGELFF
>TRBJ1-1|TRBV10-2
CASSDLRDYTEAFF
>TRBJ2-3|TRBV2
CASSKLRGYADTQYF
>TRBJ2-7|TRBV28
CASRGQGAYEQYF
>TRBJ2-3|TRBV10-3
CASRGGRTDTQYF
>TRBJ1-6|TRBV6-1
CATYADRLRAPLHF
>TRBJ2-1|TRBV20-1
CSATLAVEQFF
>TRBJ1-1|TRBV7-9
CASSLSALLEAFF